The entry below gives a single T cell receptor (beta chain) sequence along with its context. The sample comes from a study of CD8+ T cells in alopecia areata. Following extraction, RNA underwent reverse transcription to cDNA, which served as the sequencing template. This table comes from immunoSEQ multiplex PCR, and its TCRdb copy is limited to in-frame clones, with some not included. The sample shows 120,000 or so clones, around two fifths of them seen only once. The CDR3 loop spans 13 amino acids. CDR1 and CDR2 from the germline V gene are SGHAT and FQNNGV. V lost 5 bases and J lost 2, with 9 bases in between.

The sequenced sample consisted of CD4+ T cells sorted from blood. This clonotype was sampled from a human donor with alopecia areata. The gene calls are TRBV11-2 and TRBJ2-5; possible D gene TRBD2, 5 bases. The CDR3 loop is CASSGPGQETQYF. CDR3 in DNA: TGTGCCAGCAGCGGACCGGGGCAAGAGACCCAGTACTTC.